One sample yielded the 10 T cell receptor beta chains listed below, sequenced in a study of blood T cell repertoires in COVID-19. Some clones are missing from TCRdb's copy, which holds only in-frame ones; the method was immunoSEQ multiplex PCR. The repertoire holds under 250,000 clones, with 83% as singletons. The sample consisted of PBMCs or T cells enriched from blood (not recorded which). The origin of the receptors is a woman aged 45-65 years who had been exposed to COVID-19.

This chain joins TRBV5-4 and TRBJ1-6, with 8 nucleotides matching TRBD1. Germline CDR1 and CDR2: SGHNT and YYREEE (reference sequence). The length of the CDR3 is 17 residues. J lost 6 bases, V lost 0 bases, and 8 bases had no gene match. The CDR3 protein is CASSLARGQGSNSPLHF. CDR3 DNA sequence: TGTGCCAGCAGCTTGGCCAGAGGACAGGGAAGTAATTCACCCCTCCACTTT.

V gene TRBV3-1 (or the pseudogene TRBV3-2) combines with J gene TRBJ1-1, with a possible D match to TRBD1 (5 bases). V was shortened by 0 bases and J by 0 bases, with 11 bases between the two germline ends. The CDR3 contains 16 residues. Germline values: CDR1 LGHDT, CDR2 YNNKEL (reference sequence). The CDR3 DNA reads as TGTGCCAGCAGCCAAGATTTTGGGGCGTTGAACACTGAAGCTTTCTTT. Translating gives CASSQDFGALNTEAFF.

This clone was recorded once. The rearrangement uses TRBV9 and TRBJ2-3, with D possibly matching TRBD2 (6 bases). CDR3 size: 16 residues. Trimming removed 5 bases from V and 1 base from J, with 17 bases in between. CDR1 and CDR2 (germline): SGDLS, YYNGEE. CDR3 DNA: TGTGCCAGCAGTTTAGGGGTAGCGGACCGCACAGATACGCAGTATTTT. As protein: CASSLGVADRTDTQYF.

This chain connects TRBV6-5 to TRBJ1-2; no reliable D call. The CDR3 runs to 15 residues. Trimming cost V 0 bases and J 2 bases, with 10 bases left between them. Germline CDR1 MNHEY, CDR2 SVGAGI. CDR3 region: CASSYSTYANYGYTF. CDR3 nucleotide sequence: TGTGCCAGCAGTTACTCGACTTACGCGAACTATGGCTACACCTTC.

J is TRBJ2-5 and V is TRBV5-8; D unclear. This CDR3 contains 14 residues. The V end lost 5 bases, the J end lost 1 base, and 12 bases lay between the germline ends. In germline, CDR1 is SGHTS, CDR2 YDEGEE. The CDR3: CASSPGLVQETQYF. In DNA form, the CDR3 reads TGTGCCAGCAGTCCTGGGCTGGTCCAAGAGACCCAGTACTTC.

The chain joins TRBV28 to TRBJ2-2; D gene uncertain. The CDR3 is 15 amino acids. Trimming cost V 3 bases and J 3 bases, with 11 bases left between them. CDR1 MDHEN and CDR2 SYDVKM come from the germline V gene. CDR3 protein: CASSFPGSDTGELFF. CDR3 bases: TGTGCCAGCAGTTTCCCCGGGTCGGACACCGGGGAGCTGTTTTTT.

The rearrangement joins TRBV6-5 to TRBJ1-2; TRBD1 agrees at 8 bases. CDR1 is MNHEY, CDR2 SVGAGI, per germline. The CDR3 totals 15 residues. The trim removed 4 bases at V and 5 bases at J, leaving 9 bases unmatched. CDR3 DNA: TGTGCCAGCAGTTTGGCGGACAGGGAAGGTTATGGCTACACCTTC. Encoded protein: CASSLADREGYGYTF.

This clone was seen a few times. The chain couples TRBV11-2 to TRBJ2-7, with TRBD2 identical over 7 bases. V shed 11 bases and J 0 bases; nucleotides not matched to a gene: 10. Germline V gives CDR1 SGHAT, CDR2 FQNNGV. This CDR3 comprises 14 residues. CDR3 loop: CASRRGRNSYEQYF. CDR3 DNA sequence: TGTGCCTCACGGCGGGGGAGGAACTCCTACGAGCAGTACTTC.

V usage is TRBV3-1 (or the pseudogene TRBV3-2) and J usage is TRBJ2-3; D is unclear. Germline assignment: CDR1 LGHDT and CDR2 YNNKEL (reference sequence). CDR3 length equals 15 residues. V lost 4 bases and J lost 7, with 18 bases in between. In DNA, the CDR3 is TGTGCCAGCAGCCGACTCCTTCCCCCAGCGAATACGCAGTATTTT. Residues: CASSRLLPPANTQYF.

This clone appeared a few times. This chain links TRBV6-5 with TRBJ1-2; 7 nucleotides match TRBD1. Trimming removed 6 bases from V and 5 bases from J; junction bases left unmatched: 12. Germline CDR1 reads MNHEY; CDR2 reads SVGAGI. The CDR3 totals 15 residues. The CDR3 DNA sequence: TGTGCCAGCAGGCCTAGCGGGGGGACAGCTTATGGCTACACCTTC. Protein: CASRPSGGTAYGYTF.